Sequencing of this TCR beta chain was carried out in a study of shared clonotypes between healthy human individuals. Germline trimming cut 4 bases from V and 3 bases from J; bases unmatched to any gene: 7. Germline CDR1 SQVTM, CDR2 ANQGSEA. The CDR3 loop spans 14 amino acids. Assay: immunoSEQ multiplex PCR; the TCRdb copy retains only in-frame clones and omits some. The sample lists some 1 million clones, about 70% occurring once. The rearrangement links TRBV29-1 to TRBJ2-7; 9 bases agree with TRBD1. The sample comprised memory CD4+ T cells sorted from blood. As for subset: CD45RA-negative fraction. The sequence was collected from a man between 18 and 29 years old in good health. This CDR3 reads CSVARDRAGYEQYF. For the CDR3, the DNA is TGCAGCGTTGCCCGGGACAGGGCGGGCTACGAGCAGTACTTC.